Here is one T cell receptor (beta chain) with its context. What it binds is not known. The source of the sample is a study of cytomegalovirus exposure and HLA in healthy donors. Overall study findings and caveats: For TCR beta chains, V- and J-gene trimming was later linked to a missense DCLRE1C variant.

PCR used 60 Vbeta primers and 13 Jbeta primers. Original processing notes: Per a later analysis, the number of unique TCR beta chains was some 80 million, of which 9 million to 14 million were shared. The data were produced by immunoSEQ multiplex PCR, yet TCRdb's version contains in-frame clones alone and is incomplete. V and J calls and clone size are as listed in that table; D and trimming were resolved from the DNA. The sample holds about 110,000 clones, under 85% seen once. The CDR3 runs 13 residues. With 5 bases removed from V and 1 base from J, the gap between germline ends came to 5 bases. The germline V gene encodes CDR1 SGHTA and CDR2 FQGNSA.

Specimen: PBMCs. This receptor was identified in a man between 35 and 55 years old in good health and CMV-seronegative. The chain recombines TRBV7-2 with TRBJ2-2, with D unclear. DNA of the CDR3: TGTGCCAGCAGCCCCATGAACACCGGGGAGCTGTTTTTT. Its translation is CASSPMNTGELFF.